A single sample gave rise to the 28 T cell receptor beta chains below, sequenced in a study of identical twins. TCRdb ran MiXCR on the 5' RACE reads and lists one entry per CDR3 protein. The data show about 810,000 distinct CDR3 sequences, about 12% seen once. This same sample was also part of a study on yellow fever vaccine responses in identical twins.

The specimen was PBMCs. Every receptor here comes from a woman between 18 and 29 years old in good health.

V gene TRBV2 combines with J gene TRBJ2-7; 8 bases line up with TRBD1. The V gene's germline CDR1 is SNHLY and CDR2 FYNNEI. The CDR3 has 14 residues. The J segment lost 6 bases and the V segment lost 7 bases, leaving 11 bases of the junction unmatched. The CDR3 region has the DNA TGTGCCAGCAAGAAAGGGACCCAGGGGGCCGAGCAGTACGTC. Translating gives CASKKGTQGAEQYV.

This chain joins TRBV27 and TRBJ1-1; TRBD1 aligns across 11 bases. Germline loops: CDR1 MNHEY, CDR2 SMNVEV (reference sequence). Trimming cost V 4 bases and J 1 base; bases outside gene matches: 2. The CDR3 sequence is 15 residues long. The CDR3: CASSWDRGANTEAFF. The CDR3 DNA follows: TGTGCCAGCAGTTGGGACAGGGGGGCGAACACTGAAGCTTTCTTT.

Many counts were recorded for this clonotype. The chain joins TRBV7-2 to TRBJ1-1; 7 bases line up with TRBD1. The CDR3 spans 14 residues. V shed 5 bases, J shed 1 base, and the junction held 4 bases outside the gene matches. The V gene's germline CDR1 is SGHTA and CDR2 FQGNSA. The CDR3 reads CASSLRDRNTEAFF. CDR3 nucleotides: TGTGCCAGCAGCCTCCGGGACAGGAACACTGAAGCTTTCTTT.

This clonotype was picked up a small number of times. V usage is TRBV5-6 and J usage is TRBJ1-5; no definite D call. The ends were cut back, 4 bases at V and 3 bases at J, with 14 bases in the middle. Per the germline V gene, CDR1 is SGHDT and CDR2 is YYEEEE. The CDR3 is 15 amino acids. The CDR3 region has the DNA TGTGCCAGCAGCAACGGGAAGTCTAACAATCAGCCCCAGCATTTT. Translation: CASSNGKSNNQPQHF.

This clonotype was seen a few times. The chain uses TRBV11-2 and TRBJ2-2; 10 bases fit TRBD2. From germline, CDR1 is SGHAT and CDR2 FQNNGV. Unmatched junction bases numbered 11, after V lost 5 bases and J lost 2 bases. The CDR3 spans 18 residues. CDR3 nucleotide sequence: TGTGCCAGCAGCCCAGCAAGTAGCGGGGGGCCTAACACCGGGGAGCTGTTTTTT. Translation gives CASSPASSGGPNTGELFF.

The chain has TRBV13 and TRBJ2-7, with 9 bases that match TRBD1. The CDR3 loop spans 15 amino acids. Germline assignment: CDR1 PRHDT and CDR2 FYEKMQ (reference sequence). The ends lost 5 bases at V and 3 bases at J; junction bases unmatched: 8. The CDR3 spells CASSPPRQGDYEQYF. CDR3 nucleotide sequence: TGTGCCAGCAGCCCCCCCCGACAGGGGGACTACGAGCAGTACTTC.

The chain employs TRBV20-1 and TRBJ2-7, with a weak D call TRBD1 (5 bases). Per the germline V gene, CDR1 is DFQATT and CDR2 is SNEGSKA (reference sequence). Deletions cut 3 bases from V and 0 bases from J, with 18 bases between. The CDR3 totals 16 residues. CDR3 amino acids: CSASGAPLLSSYEQYF. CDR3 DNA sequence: TGCAGTGCTAGTGGGGCCCCACTCCTGAGCTCCTACGAGCAGTACTTC.

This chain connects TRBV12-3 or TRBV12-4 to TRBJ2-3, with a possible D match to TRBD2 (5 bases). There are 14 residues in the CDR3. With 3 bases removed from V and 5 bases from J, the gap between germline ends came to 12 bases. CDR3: CASSFGNRRDTQYF. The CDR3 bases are TGTGCCAGCAGTTTCGGGAACAGACGAGATACGCAGTATTTT.

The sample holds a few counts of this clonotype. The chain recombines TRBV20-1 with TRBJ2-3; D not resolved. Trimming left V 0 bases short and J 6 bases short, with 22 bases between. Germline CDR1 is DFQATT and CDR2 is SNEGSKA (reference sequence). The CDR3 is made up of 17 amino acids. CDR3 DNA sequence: TGCAGTGCTAGAGACCCCGGGCCGACGCGTATGTCGGATACGCAGTATTTT. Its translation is CSARDPGPTRMSDTQYF.

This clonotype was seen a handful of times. The CDR3 DNA reads as TGTGCCAGCAGGCATCCCGGGACAGGGGGTAGAAATTCACCCCTCCACTTT. Encoded protein: CASRHPGTGGRNSPLHF. V is TRBV6-1 and J is TRBJ1-6, with 11 bases matching TRBD1. Per the germline V gene, CDR1 is MNHNS and CDR2 is SASEGT. With V trimmed by 6 bases and J by 7 bases, 11 bases remained unmatched. CDR3 length: 17 residues.

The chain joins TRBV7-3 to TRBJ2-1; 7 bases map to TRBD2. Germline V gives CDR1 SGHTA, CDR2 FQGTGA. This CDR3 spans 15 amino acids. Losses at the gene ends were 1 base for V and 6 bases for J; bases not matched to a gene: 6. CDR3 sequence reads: CASSLNPAGVNEQFF. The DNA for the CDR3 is TGTGCCAGCAGCTTAAATCCCGCGGGAGTCAATGAGCAGTTCTTC.

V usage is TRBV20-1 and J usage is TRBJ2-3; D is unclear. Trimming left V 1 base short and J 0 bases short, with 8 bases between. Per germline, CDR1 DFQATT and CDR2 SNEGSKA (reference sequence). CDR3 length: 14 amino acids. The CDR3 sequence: CSARGRASTDTQYF. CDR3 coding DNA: TGCAGTGCTAGAGGCCGGGCTAGCACAGATACGCAGTATTTT.

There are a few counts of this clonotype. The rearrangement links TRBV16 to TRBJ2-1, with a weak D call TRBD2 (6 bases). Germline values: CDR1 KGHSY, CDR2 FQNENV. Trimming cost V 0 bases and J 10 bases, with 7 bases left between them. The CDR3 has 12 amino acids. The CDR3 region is CASSQSRGEQFF. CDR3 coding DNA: TGTGCCAGCAGCCAATCGCGGGGAGAGCAGTTCTTC.

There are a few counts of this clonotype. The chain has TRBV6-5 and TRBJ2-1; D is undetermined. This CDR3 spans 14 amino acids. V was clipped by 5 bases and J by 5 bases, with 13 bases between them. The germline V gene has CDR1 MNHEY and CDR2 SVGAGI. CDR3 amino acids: CASSLDTINNEQFF. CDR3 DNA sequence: TGTGCCAGCAGTCTCGACACAATCAACAATGAGCAGTTCTTC.

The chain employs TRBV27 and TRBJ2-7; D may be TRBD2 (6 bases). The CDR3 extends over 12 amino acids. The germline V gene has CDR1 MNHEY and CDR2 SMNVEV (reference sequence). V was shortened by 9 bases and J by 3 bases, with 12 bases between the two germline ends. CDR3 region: CARTLAYYEQYV. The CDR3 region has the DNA TGTGCCAGGACCCTAGCGTACTACGAGCAGTACGTC.

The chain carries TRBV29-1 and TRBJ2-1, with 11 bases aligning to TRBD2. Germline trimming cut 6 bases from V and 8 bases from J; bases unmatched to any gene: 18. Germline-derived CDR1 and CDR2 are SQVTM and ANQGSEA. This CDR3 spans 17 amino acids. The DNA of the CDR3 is TGCAGCGTCTGGGGACCACTAGCGGGGGACCCCTCGTATGAGCAGTTCTTC. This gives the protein CSVWGPLAGDPSYEQFF.

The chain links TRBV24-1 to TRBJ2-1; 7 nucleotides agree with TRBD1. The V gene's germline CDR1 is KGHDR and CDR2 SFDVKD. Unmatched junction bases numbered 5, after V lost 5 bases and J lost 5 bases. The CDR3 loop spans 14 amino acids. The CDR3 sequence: CATSGRGLNNEQFF. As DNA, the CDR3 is TGTGCCACCAGTGGAAGGGGGCTCAACAATGAGCAGTTCTTC.

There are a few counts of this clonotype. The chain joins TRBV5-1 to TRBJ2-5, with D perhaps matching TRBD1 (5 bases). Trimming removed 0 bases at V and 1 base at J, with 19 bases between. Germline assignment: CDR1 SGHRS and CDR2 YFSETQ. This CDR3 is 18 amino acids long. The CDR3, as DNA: TGCGCCAGCAGCTTGGCCCCACAGGTTGGTGGGTTCCAAGAGACCCAGTACTTC. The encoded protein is CASSLAPQVGGFQETQYF.

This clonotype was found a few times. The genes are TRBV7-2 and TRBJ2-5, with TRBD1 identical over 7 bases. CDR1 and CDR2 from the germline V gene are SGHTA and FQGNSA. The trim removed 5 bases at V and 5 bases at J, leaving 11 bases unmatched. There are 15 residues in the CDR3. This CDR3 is CASSTRTGVEETQYF. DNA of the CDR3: TGTGCCAGCAGCACCAGAACAGGGGTGGAGGAGACCCAGTACTTC. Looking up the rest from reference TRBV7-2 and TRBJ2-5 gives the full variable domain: GAGVSQSPSNKVTEKGKDVELRCDPISGHTALYWYRQSLGQGLEFLIYFQGNSAPDKSGLPSDRFSAERTGGSVSTLTIQRTQQEDSAVYLCASSTRTGVEETQYFGPGTRLLVL.

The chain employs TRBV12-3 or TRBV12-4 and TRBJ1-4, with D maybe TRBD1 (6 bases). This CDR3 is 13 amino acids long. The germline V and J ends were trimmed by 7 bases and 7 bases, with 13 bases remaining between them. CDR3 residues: CASTRGGGEKLFF. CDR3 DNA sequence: TGTGCCAGCACCCGCGGGGGCGGTGAAAAACTGTTTTTT.

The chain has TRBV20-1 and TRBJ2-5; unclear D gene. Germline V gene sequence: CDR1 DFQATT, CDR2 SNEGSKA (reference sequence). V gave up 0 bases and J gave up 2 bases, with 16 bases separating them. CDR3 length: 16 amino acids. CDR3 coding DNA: TGCAGTGCTAGAGAGTGGACCCGGTACTCTCAAGAGACCCAGTACTTC. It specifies CSAREWTRYSQETQYF.

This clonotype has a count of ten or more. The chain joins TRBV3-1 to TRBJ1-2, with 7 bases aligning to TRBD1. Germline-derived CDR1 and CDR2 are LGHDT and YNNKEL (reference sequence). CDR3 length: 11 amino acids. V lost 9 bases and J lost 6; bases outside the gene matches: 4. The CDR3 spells CASSRGDGYTF. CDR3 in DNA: TGTGCCAGTTCCAGGGGGGATGGCTACACCTTC.

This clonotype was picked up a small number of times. For the CDR3, the DNA is TGCAGTGCTAGGGACCCCCTAGGAGATAGGCAGCCCCAGCATTTT. Translation: CSARDPLGDRQPQHF. The rearrangement uses TRBV20-1 and TRBJ1-5; D remains ambiguous. V was clipped by 3 bases and J by 7 bases, with 19 bases between them. The CDR3 sequence is 15 residues long. From germline, CDR1 is DFQATT and CDR2 SNEGSKA (reference sequence).

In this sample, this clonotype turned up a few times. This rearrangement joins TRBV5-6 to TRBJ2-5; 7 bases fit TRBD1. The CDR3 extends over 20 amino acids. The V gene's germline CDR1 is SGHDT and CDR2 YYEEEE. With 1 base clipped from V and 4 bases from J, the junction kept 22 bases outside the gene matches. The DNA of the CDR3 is TGTGCCAGCAGCTTGAGGTTGGGATCGACAGGGCCACAAGCAGGAGAGACCCAGTACTTC. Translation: CASSLRLGSTGPQAGETQYF.

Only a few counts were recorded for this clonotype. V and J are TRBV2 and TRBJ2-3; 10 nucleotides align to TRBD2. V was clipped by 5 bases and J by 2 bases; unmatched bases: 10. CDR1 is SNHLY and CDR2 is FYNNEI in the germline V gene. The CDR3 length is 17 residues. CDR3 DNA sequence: TGTGCCAGCAGTAGGAGCATCGGACTAGCGGACACAGATACGCAGTATTTT. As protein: CASSRSIGLADTDTQYF.

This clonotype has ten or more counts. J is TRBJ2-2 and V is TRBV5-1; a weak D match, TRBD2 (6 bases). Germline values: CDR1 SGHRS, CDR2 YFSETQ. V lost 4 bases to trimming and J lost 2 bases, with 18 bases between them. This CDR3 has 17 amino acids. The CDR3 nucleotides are TGCGCCAGCAGCCCAGCAACGGGACTGCTTAACACCGGGGAGCTGTTTTTT. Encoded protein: CASSPATGLLNTGELFF.

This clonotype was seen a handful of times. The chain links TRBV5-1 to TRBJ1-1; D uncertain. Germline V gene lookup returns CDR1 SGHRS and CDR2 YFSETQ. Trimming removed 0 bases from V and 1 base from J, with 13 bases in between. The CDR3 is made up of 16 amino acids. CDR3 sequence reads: CASSLDRRSQNTEAFF. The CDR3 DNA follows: TGCGCCAGCAGCTTGGATCGTCGCAGTCAGAACACTGAAGCTTTCTTT.

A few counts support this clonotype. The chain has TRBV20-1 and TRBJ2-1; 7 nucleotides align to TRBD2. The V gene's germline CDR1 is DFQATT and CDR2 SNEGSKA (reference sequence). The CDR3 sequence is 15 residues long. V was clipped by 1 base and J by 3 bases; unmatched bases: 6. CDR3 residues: CSARASGVDYNEQFF. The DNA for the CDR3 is TGCAGTGCTAGAGCGAGCGGGGTGGACTACAATGAGCAGTTCTTC.